Listed below are T cell receptor beta chains from one sample, sequenced in a study of blood T cells in healthy people across ages. Each CDR3 protein gets one entry after TCRdb re-called the 5' RACE reads with MiXCR. The sample contains hundreds of thousands of distinct CDR3 sequences, around 32% of which appear only once. The sequenced sample consisted of blood. The receptors derive from a woman older than 75 in good health. Each CDR3 is given with its conserved first and last residue. D genes are given only for firm matches. A row's size may be missing; if present it is once, few, many or a size class.

v_call: TRBV20-1; clone_size: .; j_call: TRBJ2-7; d_call: .; cdr3_aa: CSAPSPGAGFDEQYF; cdr3_nt: TGCAGTGCCCCATCCCCGGGGGCCGGATTTGACGAGCAGTACTTC
v_call: TRBV12-3/TRBV12-4; clone_size: .; j_call: TRBJ2-3; d_call: .; cdr3_aa: CASSPVGVGTDAQYF; cdr3_nt: TGTGCCAGCAGTCCGGTAGGAGTGGGCACAGATGCGCAGTATTTT
v_call: TRBV30; clone_size: few; j_call: TRBJ2-5; d_call: .; cdr3_aa: CAWSKETQYF; cdr3_nt: TGTGCCTGGAGTAAAGAGACCCAGTACTTC
v_call: TRBV20-1; clone_size: many; j_call: TRBJ2-3; d_call: .; cdr3_aa: CSARDYFTDTQYF; cdr3_nt: TGCAGTGCTCGCGACTATTTCACAGATACGCAGTATTTT
v_call: TRBV29-1; clone_size: many; j_call: TRBJ1-2; d_call: .; cdr3_aa: CSVDNRGYGYTF; cdr3_nt: TGCAGCGTCGACAACCGGGGCTATGGCTACACCTTC
v_call: TRBV9; clone_size: many; j_call: TRBJ1-2; d_call: .; cdr3_aa: CASSVVTANYGYTF; cdr3_nt: TGTGCCAGCAGCGTAGTAACAGCTAACTATGGCTACACCTTC
v_call: TRBV3-1; clone_size: few; j_call: TRBJ2-7; d_call: .; cdr3_aa: CASSQDYNSYNEQYF; cdr3_nt: TGTGCCAGCAGCCAAGATTATAACTCCTACAATGAGCAGTACTTC
v_call: TRBV7-9; clone_size: .; j_call: TRBJ1-2; d_call: .; cdr3_aa: CASSLGGPPNYGYTF; cdr3_nt: TGTGCCAGCAGCTTGGGGGGGCCCCCGAACTATGGCTACACCTTC
v_call: TRBV19; clone_size: .; j_call: TRBJ1-6; d_call: TRBD1; cdr3_aa: CASSAQDRVVGNSPLHF; cdr3_nt: TGTGCCAGTAGTGCCCAGGACAGGGTCGTCGGGAATTCACCCCTCCACTTT
v_call: TRBV6-5; clone_size: once; j_call: TRBJ2-5; d_call: .; cdr3_aa: CASSPLQWGKGETQYF; cdr3_nt: TGTGCCAGCAGCCCCCTCCAATGGGGGAAGGGAGAGACCCAGTACTTC
v_call: TRBV6-6; clone_size: many; j_call: TRBJ2-5; d_call: .; cdr3_aa: CASSYSLIGTSQETQYF; cdr3_nt: TGTGCCAGCAGTTACTCACTCATAGGGACTTCACAAGAGACCCAGTACTTC
v_call: TRBV20-1; clone_size: .; j_call: TRBJ2-1; d_call: .; cdr3_aa: CSAPPNTYNEQFF; cdr3_nt: TGCAGTGCTCCCCCTAATACCTACAATGAGCAGTTCTTC
v_call: TRBV5-4; clone_size: few; j_call: TRBJ2-7; d_call: .; cdr3_aa: CASGLGPYEQYF; cdr3_nt: TGTGCCAGCGGCTTGGGGCCCTACGAGCAGTACTTC
v_call: TRBV20-1; clone_size: .; j_call: TRBJ1-2; d_call: .; cdr3_aa: CSASSPAGYTF; cdr3_nt: TGCAGTGCTAGTTCTCCCGCGGGCTACACCTTC